This T cell receptor beta chain was retrieved from a study of beta chain features in type 1 diabetes. The J segment lost 6 bases and the V segment lost 3 bases, leaving 9 bases of the junction unmatched. Germline V gives CDR1 MNHEY, CDR2 SVGAGI. The CDR3 is 15 residues long. Investigators reverse transcribed all isolated RNA, so they sequenced expressed TCRB transcripts. The repertoire was sequenced with immunoSEQ multiplex PCR; TCRdb's copy has only in-frame clones and lacks some. Of approximately 100,000 clones listed, almost 40% are singletons. The sequenced sample consisted of stem cell memory CD4+ T cells from blood. The chain has TRBV6-5 and TRBJ2-3; the match to TRBD1 covers 7 bases. This clonotype was sampled from a woman younger than 30 in good health. CDR3 sequence: CASSYGDRARDTQYF. The CDR3 DNA follows: TGTGCCAGCAGTTATGGCGACAGGGCCAGGGATACGCAGTATTTT.